A single sample is the source of the 6 T cell receptor beta chains below, sequenced in a study of cytomegalovirus exposure and HLA in healthy donors. Researchers ran the PCR with 60 Vbeta and 13 Jbeta primers. The protocol was immunoSEQ multiplex PCR, while the TCRdb copy is restricted to in-frame clones and leaves out a portion. The sample includes tens of thousands of clones, approximately 78% of them seen just once. Sample: PBMCs. The source is a man aged 40-49 years in good health and CMV-seronegative.

This chain links TRBV28 with TRBJ2-1; D perhaps matches TRBD1 (6 bases). With 5 bases removed from V and 0 bases from J, the gap between germline ends came to 11 bases. Looked up from germline, CDR1 is MDHEN and CDR2 is SYDVKM. The CDR3 extends over 15 amino acids. The CDR3 loop reads CASSTGKFSYNEQFF. In DNA, the CDR3 is TGTGCCAGCAGTACAGGGAAGTTCTCCTACAATGAGCAGTTCTTC. Combining the CDR3 with reference TRBV28 and TRBJ2-1 gives the whole variable domain DVKVTQSSRYLVKRTGEKVFLECVQDMDHENMFWYRQDPGLGLRLIYFSYDVKMKEKGDIPEGYSVSREKKERFSLILESASTNQTSMYLCASSTGKFSYNEQFFGPGTRLTVL.

The rearrangement joins TRBV27 to TRBJ2-7; D is undetermined. Trimming removed 5 bases from V and 6 bases from J, with 5 bases in between. CDR1 MNHEY and CDR2 SMNVEV come from the germline V gene (reference sequence). The CDR3 runs to 10 residues. The CDR3: CASSGLEQYF. The CDR3 DNA is TGTGCCAGCAGTGGGCTCGAGCAGTACTTC.

This clone was detected only a few times. The chain recombines TRBV5-3 with TRBJ2-3; 10 nucleotides match TRBD2. TRBV5-3 is an ORF, and what it does is uncertain. The CDR3 has 18 amino acids. Trimming took 0 bases from V and 6 from J; bases not matched to a gene: 13. The CDR3 spells CARSLEESSGGAQDTQYF. In DNA, the CDR3 is TGTGCCAGAAGCTTGGAGGAGTCGAGCGGGGGGGCACAGGATACGCAGTATTTT.

J is TRBJ2-1 and V is TRBV9; 10 nucleotides align to TRBD2. The J segment lost 3 bases and the V segment lost 0 bases, leaving 3 bases of the junction unmatched. CDR3 length: 16 residues. Per germline, CDR1 SGDLS and CDR2 YYNGEE. Written as DNA, the CDR3 is TGTGCCAGCAGCGTAGTTAGCGGGGGGAGCTACAATGAGCAGTTCTTC. This sequence encodes CASSVVSGGSYNEQFF. Based on the CDR3 plus reference TRBV9 and TRBJ2-1, the full variable domain is DSGVTQTPKHLITATGQRVTLRCSPRSGDLSVYWYQQSLDQGLQFLIQYYNGEERAKGNILERFSAQQFPDLHSELNLSSLELGDSALYFCASSVVSGGSYNEQFFGPGTRLTVL.

The rearrangement uses TRBV6-1 and TRBJ2-1, with a tentative D call TRBD1 (5 bases). The length of the CDR3 is 16 residues. Germline V CDR1 and CDR2: MNHNS, SASEGT. Trimming pared 0 bases from V and 8 bases from J, leaving 17 bases between. CDR3 protein: CASSEATESWGDEQFF. The CDR3 DNA is TGTGCCAGCAGTGAAGCGACGGAATCTTGGGGCGATGAGCAGTTCTTC.

This chain joins TRBV7-9 and TRBJ2-5, with a tentative D call TRBD2 (7 bases). Trimming left V 4 bases short and J 5 bases short, with 20 bases between. Germline loops: CDR1 SEHNR, CDR2 FQNEAQ (reference sequence). This CDR3 spans 16 amino acids. CDR3 region: CASSSPGAGVGETQYF. The DNA of the CDR3 is TGTGCCAGCAGCTCCCCGGGGGCGGGAGTTGGGGAGACCCAGTACTTC.